The 18 T cell receptor beta chains listed next were all sequenced from one sample in a study of CD8+CD57+ T cells in acquired aplastic anemia. Genomic DNA, the template, was used for profiling of the TCR beta VDJ and CDR3. TCRdb reprocessed the reads with MiXCR, giving one entry per CDR3 protein. Seen here are some 200,000 distinct CDR3 sequences, roughly 55% observed once, and the top ten hold about 29%. Sequencing input: sorted CD4+, CD8+, or CD8+CD57+ T cells (not recorded which) from PBMCs. Source of these receptors: a human donor in good health.

The V gene is TRBV12-3 or TRBV12-4, the J gene TRBJ2-7; 8 nucleotides align to TRBD1. The CDR3 runs 13 residues. V lost 11 bases and J lost 0; bases outside the gene matches: 6. CDR3 in amino acids: CAHRGKISYEQYF. The CDR3 coding sequence is TGTGCCCACAGGGGGAAAATCTCCTACGAGCAGTACTTC.

This clonotype has just one count. The genes are TRBV7-6 and TRBJ1-4, with D uncertain. The length of the CDR3 is 16 residues. The germline V gene has CDR1 SGHVS and CDR2 FNYEAQ. Trimming removed 5 bases at V and 3 bases at J, with 16 bases between. The CDR3 reads CASSLAGRGANEKLFF. The DNA for the CDR3 is TGTGCCAGCAGCCTCGCCGGACGCGGGGCTAATGAAAAACTGTTTTTT.

This chain links TRBV7-2 with TRBJ2-2; 9 bases match TRBD2. The germline CDR1 and CDR2 sequences are SGHTA and FQGNSA. The CDR3 totals 15 residues. V was pared by 0 bases and J by 6 bases, with 2 bases of the junction left unmatched. The chain's CDR3 is CASSLAGLASGELFF. As DNA, the CDR3 is TGTGCCAGCAGCTTAGCAGGACTAGCGTCCGGGGAGCTGTTTTTT.

This clonotype was picked up many times. The chain is built from TRBV5-8 and TRBJ2-7; possibly TRBD1 for D (6 bases). V lost 1 base to trimming and J lost 5 bases, with 13 bases between them. Germline-derived CDR1 and CDR2 are SGHTS and YDEGEE. The CDR3 has 14 amino acids. The CDR3 region is CASSLIQGVNEQYF. CDR3 DNA: TGTGCCAGCAGCTTGATACAGGGAGTCAACGAGCAGTACTTC.

This clonotype has a single count. This chain joins TRBV6-5 and TRBJ1-2; D remains ambiguous. Trimming stripped 3 bases from V and 2 bases from J, with 4 bases between. The CDR3 is 12 amino acids. Germline assignment: CDR1 MNHEY and CDR2 SVGAGI. The CDR3 coding sequence is TGTGCCAGCAGTTATTCAAACTATGGCTACACCTTC. This sequence encodes CASSYSNYGYTF.

Concerning this clonotype: It is unclear where the CDR3 begins or ends on the DNA, so no DNA is shown, and the CDR3 is as TCRdb lists it. The chain couples TRBV7-9 to TRBJ1-1; no DNA check was done on the table's D call, TRBD1. The CDR3 totals 13 residues, both ends included. CDR1 SEHNR and CDR2 FQNEAQ come from the germline V gene (reference sequence). CDR3 residues: CASTPLQRNEAFF.

The CDR3 coding sequence is TGTGCCATCAGTCTCGACAGGGGAAGGGGCTACACCTTC. Encoded protein: CAISLDRGRGYTF. This sequence joins TRBV10-3 and TRBJ1-2; 8 positions agree with TRBD1. Losses at the gene ends were 5 bases for V and 8 bases for J; bases not matched to a gene: 7. This CDR3 comprises 13 residues. Germline V gives CDR1 ENHRY, CDR2 SYGVKD.

For this clonotype: The junction does not match germline at one end; this may be a read error. The chain carries TRBV2 and TRBJ1-2; D possibly corresponds to TRBD1 (5 bases). Germline values: CDR1 SNHLY, CDR2 FYNNEI. This CDR3 is built from 14 residues. CDR3 nucleotide sequence: TGTGCCAGCAGTGAAGGAGACAGTATCTATGGCTACGCCTTC. Translated: CASSEGDSIYGYAF.

V and J are TRBV15 and TRBJ2-5; D uncertain. The CDR3 consists of 12 residues. The germline CDR1 and CDR2 sequences are LNHNV and YYDKDF (reference sequence). Trimming took off 9 bases at V and 5 bases at J, with 13 bases between the two ends. In DNA form, the CDR3 reads TGTGCCACTTCGACTCGCATGGAGACCCAGTACTTC. Translation: CATSTRMETQYF.

CDR3 in DNA: TGCGCCAGTCGGGATGAGCCAGCCTCCTACGAGCAGTACTTC. Translating gives CASRDEPASYEQYF. V and J are TRBV5-1 and TRBJ2-7; D might be TRBD2 (5 bases). CDR1 SGHRS and CDR2 YFSETQ come from the germline V gene. This CDR3 contains 14 residues. Trimming removed 8 bases from V and 0 bases from J, with 15 bases in between.

This clonotype was recorded at least ten times. The V gene is TRBV14, the J gene TRBJ1-2, with D unresolved. The CDR3 totals 11 residues. CDR1 is SGHDN, CDR2 FVKESK, per germline. V was shortened by 2 bases and J by 6 bases, with 4 bases between the two germline ends. The CDR3 DNA reads TGTGCCAGCAGCCAAAGGGATGGCTACACCTTC. This encodes CASSQRDGYTF. Filled out from reference TRBV14 and TRBJ1-2, the complete variable domain reads EAGVTQFPSHSVIEKGQTVTLRCDPISGHDNLYWYRRVMGKEIKFLLHFVKESKQDESGMPNNRFLAERTGGTYSTLKVQPAELEDSGVYFCASSQRDGYTFGSGTRLTVV.

The gene calls are TRBV7-9 and TRBJ2-7, with D perhaps matching TRBD1 (7 bases). There are 16 residues in the CDR3. The germline CDR1 and CDR2 sequences are SEHNR and FQNEAQ (reference sequence). V gave up 4 bases and J gave up 2 bases, with 18 bases separating them. The CDR3 loop is CASSSEAGGRTYEQYF. The CDR3, as DNA: TGTGCCAGCAGCTCCGAGGCAGGGGGGAGGACCTACGAGCAGTACTTC. Looking up the rest from reference TRBV7-9 and TRBJ2-7 gives the full variable domain: DTGVSQNPRHKITKRGQNVTFRCDPISEHNRLYWYRQTLGQGPEFLTYFQNEAQLEKSRLLSDRFSAERPKGSFSTLEIQRTEQGDSAMYLCASSSEAGGRTYEQYFGPGTRLTVT.

The CDR3 bases are TGTGCCAGTACCCAACAGGGGGCAAAATCTTCACCCCTCCACTTT. Its translation: CASTQQGAKSSPLHF. The gene calls are TRBV19 and TRBJ1-6; 9 nucleotides align to TRBD1. This CDR3 is built from 15 residues. V lost 7 bases, J lost 9 bases, and 10 bases stayed unmatched. In germline, CDR1 is LNHDA, CDR2 SQIVND (reference sequence).

V is TRBV12-3 or TRBV12-4 and J is TRBJ2-1, with D perhaps TRBD1 (6 bases). CDR3 size: 17 residues. Trimming removed 4 bases at V and 3 bases at J, with 19 bases between. The CDR3 region has the DNA TGTGCCAGCAGTTACCTGAGGCTGGCACAGGGCTACAATGAGCAGTTCTTC. Translation: CASSYLRLAQGYNEQFF.

The rearrangement joins TRBV6-5 to TRBJ1-2; D is possibly TRBD1 (6 bases). Trimming pared 6 bases from V and 9 bases from J, leaving 23 bases between. CDR1 is MNHEY and CDR2 is SVGAGI in the germline V gene. This CDR3 is 15 amino acids long. CDR3 region: CASRETGSGAGSYTF. CDR3 nucleotide sequence: TGTGCCAGCAGGGAGACGGGGTCAGGGGCCGGGAGCTACACCTTC.

The chain has TRBV10-3 and TRBJ2-7; 10 nucleotides agree with TRBD1. Germline V lookup: CDR1 ENHRY, CDR2 SYGVKD. The junction had 3 bases not matched to a gene; V was cut back by 9 bases and J by 4 bases. The CDR3 runs to 12 residues. CDR3 bases: TGTGCCATAATGGGACAGGGGTACGAGCAGTACTTC. Its translation: CAIMGQGYEQYF.

The gene calls are TRBV20-1 and TRBJ2-5, with a weak D call TRBD1 (5 bases). Trimming removed 6 bases at V and 4 bases at J, with 15 bases between. The CDR3 runs to 13 residues. Germline-derived CDR1 and CDR2 are DFQATT and SNEGSKA (reference sequence). In nucleotides, the CDR3 is TGCAGTGCCAGGGCCATACCACGAGAGACCCAGTACTTC. This codes for CSARAIPRETQYF.

The table lists this clonotype with a few counts. The rearrangement links TRBV27 to TRBJ2-5, with a tentative D call TRBD2 (6 bases). Between the trimmed V and J ends, which lost 8 bases and 4 bases, there was a span of 14 bases. The CDR3 runs to 13 residues. Germline V CDR1 and CDR2: MNHEY, SMNVEV (reference sequence). This CDR3 reads CASGLAEGETQYF. DNA of the CDR3: TGTGCCAGCGGGCTTGCGGAGGGAGAGACCCAGTACTTC.